This TCR beta chain appears in the sequencing data of a study of T-cell memory formation after mild COVID-19. Findings of the study overall: The SARS-CoV-2 specificity of second-wave clones reaching peak at day 37 remained unverified.

Germline V CDR1 and CDR2: SGHDN, FVKESK. CDR3 length: 14 amino acids. The germline V and J ends were trimmed by 7 bases and 2 bases, with 14 bases remaining between them. TCRdb fed the 5' RACE reads into MiXCR, producing one record per CDR3 protein. The sample contains 180,000 or so distinct CDR3 sequences, roughly 10% of which appear only once. A word on this clonotype: Antigen: not known.

What was sequenced was PBMCs or a T cell subset sorted from them (not recorded which). The TCR sequence derives from a man between 18 and 35 years old who had mild COVID-19 (a few samples of this study predate the infection). Cell type and time point are not known. The chain couples TRBV14 to TRBJ1-2; D is undetermined. CDR3 loop: CASTPAAGNYGYTF. The DNA for the CDR3 is TGTGCCAGCACCCCGGCGGCAGGAAACTATGGCTACACCTTC. Full variable domain (remainder filled in from reference TRBV14 and TRBJ1-2): EAGVTQFPSHSVIEKGQTVTLRCDPISGHDNLYWYRRVMGKEIKFLLHFVKESKQDESGMPNNRFLAERTGGTYSTLKVQPAELEDSGVYFCASTPAAGNYGYTFGSGTRLTVV.